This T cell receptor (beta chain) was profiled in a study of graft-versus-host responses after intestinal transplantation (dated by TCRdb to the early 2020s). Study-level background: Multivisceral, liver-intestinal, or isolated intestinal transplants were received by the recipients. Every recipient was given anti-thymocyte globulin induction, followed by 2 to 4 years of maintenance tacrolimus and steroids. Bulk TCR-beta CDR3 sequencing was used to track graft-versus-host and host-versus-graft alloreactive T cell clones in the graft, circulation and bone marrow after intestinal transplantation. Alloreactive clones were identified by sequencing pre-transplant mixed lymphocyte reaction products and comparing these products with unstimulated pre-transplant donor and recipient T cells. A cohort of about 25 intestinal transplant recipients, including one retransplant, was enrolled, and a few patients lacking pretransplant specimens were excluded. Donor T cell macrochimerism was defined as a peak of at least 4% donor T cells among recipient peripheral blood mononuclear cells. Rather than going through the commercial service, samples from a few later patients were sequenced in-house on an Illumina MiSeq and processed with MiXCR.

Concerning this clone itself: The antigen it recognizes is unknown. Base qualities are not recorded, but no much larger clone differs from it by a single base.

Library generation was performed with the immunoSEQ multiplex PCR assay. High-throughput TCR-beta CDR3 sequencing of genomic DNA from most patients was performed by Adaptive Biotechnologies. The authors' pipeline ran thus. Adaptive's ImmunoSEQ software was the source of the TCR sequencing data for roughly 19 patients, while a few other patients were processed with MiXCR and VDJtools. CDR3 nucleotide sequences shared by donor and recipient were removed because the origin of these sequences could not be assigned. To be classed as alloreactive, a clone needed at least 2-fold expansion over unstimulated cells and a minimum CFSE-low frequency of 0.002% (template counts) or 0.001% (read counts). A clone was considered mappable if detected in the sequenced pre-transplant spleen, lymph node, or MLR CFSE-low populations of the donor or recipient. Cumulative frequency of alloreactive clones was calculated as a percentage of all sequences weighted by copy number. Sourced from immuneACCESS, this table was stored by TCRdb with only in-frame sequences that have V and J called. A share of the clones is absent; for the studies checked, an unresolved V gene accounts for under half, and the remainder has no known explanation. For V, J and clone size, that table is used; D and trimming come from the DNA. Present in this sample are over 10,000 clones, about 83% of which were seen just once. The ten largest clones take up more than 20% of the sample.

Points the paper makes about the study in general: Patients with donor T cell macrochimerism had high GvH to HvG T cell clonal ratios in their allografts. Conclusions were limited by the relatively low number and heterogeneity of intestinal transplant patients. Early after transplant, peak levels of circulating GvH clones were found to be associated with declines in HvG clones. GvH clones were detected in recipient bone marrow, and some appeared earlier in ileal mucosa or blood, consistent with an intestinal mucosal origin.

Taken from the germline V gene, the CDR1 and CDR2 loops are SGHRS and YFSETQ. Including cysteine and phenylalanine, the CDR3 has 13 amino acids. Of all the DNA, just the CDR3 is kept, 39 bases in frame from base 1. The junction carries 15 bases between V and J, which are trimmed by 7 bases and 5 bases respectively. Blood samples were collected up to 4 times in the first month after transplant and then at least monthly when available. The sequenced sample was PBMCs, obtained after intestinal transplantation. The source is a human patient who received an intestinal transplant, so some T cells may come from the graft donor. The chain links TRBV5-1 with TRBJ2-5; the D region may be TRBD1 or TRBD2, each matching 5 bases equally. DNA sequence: TGCGCCAGCCGGGACCCCCCGGAGGAGACCCAGTACTTC. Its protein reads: CASRDPPEETQYF.